The source of this TCR beta chain is a study of T cell responses to AZD1222 COVID-19 vaccine. Sequencing used immunoSEQ multiplex PCR; TCRdb keeps in-frame clones, though not all of them. Of some 99,000 clones in the sample, 88% were seen once. The CDR3 runs 16 residues. Losses at the gene ends were 4 bases for V and 2 bases for J; bases not matched to a gene: 12. This receptor was taken from an adult in good health. The gene calls are TRBV5-7 and TRBJ2-7; the match to TRBD1 covers 7 bases. TRBV5-7 is filed as an ORF, its function uncertain. Sequences were derived from peripheral blood, sampled on day 0 of MenACWY control vaccination. The CDR3 loop is CASSPRQGGKTYEQYF. CDR3 DNA: TGTGCCAGCAGCCCAAGACAGGGCGGAAAAACCTACGAGCAGTACTTC.